Each of the 20 T cell receptor beta chains below was sequenced from the same sample in a study of control samples from healthy donors and cancer patients. TCRdb's copy holds only in-frame clones and misses some; the assay was immunoSEQ multiplex PCR. The data contain around 57,000 clones, roughly 90% of them seen just once; the ten biggest clones take up roughly 0.91%. Input material: PBMCs. These receptors were taken from a young man with colorectal cancer.

This clone was detected only once. In DNA form, the CDR3 reads TGTGCCAGTAGTTTCCAGGGGAACACTGAAGCTTTCTTT. Its protein product is CASSFQGNTEAFF. The rearrangement links TRBV19 to TRBJ1-1, with D possibly TRBD1 on 5 matching bases. V lost 5 bases and J 1 base, leaving 8 bases between the germline ends. The CDR3 is 13 amino acids. Germline lookup yields CDR1 LNHDA and CDR2 SQIVND (reference sequence).

The chain combines TRBV5-4 with TRBJ1-1; unclear D gene. Germline V lookup: CDR1 SGHNT, CDR2 YYREEE (reference sequence). Trimming pared 2 bases from V and 6 bases from J, leaving 26 bases between. The CDR3 has 18 amino acids. DNA for the CDR3: TGTGCCAGCAGCTTCGTCGGTCTAGGGTTGGGTAAGTCGGCTGAAGCTTTCTTT. Its protein is CASSFVGLGLGKSAEAFF.

The J gene is TRBJ2-1, the V gene TRBV7-2, with 11 bases aligning to TRBD2. Germline trimming cut 8 bases from V and 3 bases from J; bases unmatched to any gene: 3. CDR3 size: 14 residues. Germline loops: CDR1 SGHTA, CDR2 FQGNSA. The chain's CDR3 is CASGGTSGYNEQFF. Here the CDR3 DNA reads TGTGCCAGCGGGGGGACTAGCGGCTACAATGAGCAGTTCTTC.

This clone showed up just a few times. The CDR3 DNA reads TGTGCCAGCTCACCTGGACAGGACCTTAACTATGGCTACACCTTC. Translated: CASSPGQDLNYGYTF. The gene calls are TRBV18 and TRBJ1-2, with TRBD1 matching over 7 bases. CDR3 length: 15 amino acids. CDR1 and CDR2 from the germline V gene are KGHSH and LQKENI. The V gene end was trimmed by 3 bases and the J gene end by 1 base; junction bases not matched to a gene: 5. Complete variable domain (other parts from reference TRBV18 and TRBJ1-2): NAGVMQNPRHLVRRRGQEARLRCSPMKGHSHVYWYRQLPEEGLKFMVYLQKENIIDESGMPKERFSAEFPKEGPSILRIQQVVRGDSAAYFCASSPGQDLNYGYTFGSGTRLTVV.

The chain combines TRBV4-1 with TRBJ1-1; possibly TRBD1 for D (5 bases). This CDR3 is 17 amino acids long. Germline CDR1 reads MGHRA; CDR2 reads YSYEKL. Deletions cut 0 bases from V and 3 bases from J, with 17 bases between. CDR3: CASSQDGRRVGDTEAFF. For the CDR3, the DNA is TGCGCCAGCAGCCAAGATGGGCGCAGGGTTGGGGACACTGAAGCTTTCTTT.

This chain's CDR3 is CASSQGQGIGGEKLFF. The DNA of the CDR3 is TGCGCCAGCAGCCAAGGGCAAGGGATTGGGGGCGAAAAACTGTTTTTT. The chain employs TRBV4-3 and TRBJ1-4, with D possibly being TRBD1 (6 bases). CDR3 size: 16 residues. In germline, CDR1 is LGHNA, CDR2 YSLEER. Deletions cut 1 base from V and 8 bases from J, with 17 bases between.

The chain employs TRBV6-1 and TRBJ2-1; D is possibly TRBD2 (5 bases). CDR3 length: 13 amino acids. V lost 1 base and J lost 6, with 7 bases in between. Germline values: CDR1 MNHNS, CDR2 SASEGT. The CDR3 nucleotides read TGTGCCAGCAGTGAAGGGGAGACCAATGAGCAGTTCTTC. Encoded protein: CASSEGETNEQFF.

Written as DNA, the CDR3 is TGCAGTGCTAGTGTTGCGACTAGCGGGGGAGCAGATACGCAGTATTTT. This translates into CSASVATSGGADTQYF. The chain couples TRBV20-1 to TRBJ2-3, with 12 nucleotides matching TRBD2. Germline assignment: CDR1 DFQATT and CDR2 SNEGSKA (reference sequence). V lost 3 bases to trimming and J lost 4 bases; unmatched junction nucleotides: 8. The CDR3 sequence is 16 residues long.

This rearrangement joins TRBV6-4 to TRBJ2-7; TRBD2 aligns across 7 bases. The trim removed 5 bases at V and 0 bases at J, leaving 22 bases unmatched. The germline V gene encodes CDR1 MRHNA and CDR2 SNTAGT. The CDR3 is 20 amino acids. In nucleotides, the CDR3 is TGTGCCAGCAGTCCGGGGGGAGGGATTAGCGGGCCCCTTTACTCCTACGAGCAGTACGTC. As protein: CASSPGGGISGPLYSYEQYV.

This chain joins TRBV23-1 and TRBJ2-2; 7 nucleotides align to TRBD1. TRBV23-1 is flagged as an ORF with uncertain function. The J segment lost 3 bases and the V segment lost 4 bases, leaving 8 bases of the junction unmatched. This CDR3 spans 16 amino acids. The CDR3 spells CASSPTTGNHTGELFF. The CDR3 nucleotides read TGCGCCAGCAGTCCGACGACAGGGAATCACACCGGGGAGCTGTTTTTT.

The rearrangement links TRBV6-1 to TRBJ1-3; D might be TRBD1 (6 bases). Germline V gene sequence: CDR1 MNHNS, CDR2 SASEGT. The CDR3 runs 17 residues. Between the trimmed V and J ends, which lost 4 bases and 0 bases, there was a span of 16 bases. The CDR3 nucleotides read TGTGCCAGCAGTGTGACGGGGGCGAGCGACTCTGGAAACACCATATATTTT. Amino acids: CASSVTGASDSGNTIYF.

V is TRBV20-1 and J is TRBJ1-2; 7 bases map to TRBD1. The V and J ends lost 3 bases and 14 bases, in that order; junction bases with no gene match: 9. The CDR3 consists of 11 residues. Germline CDR1 and CDR2: DFQATT and SNEGSKA (reference sequence). DNA of the CDR3: TGCAGTGCTAGGTCAGGGACAGCGAGAACCTTC. It yields the protein CSARSGTARTF.

The chain carries TRBV9 and TRBJ2-5; D ambiguous. Per the germline V gene, CDR1 is SGDLS and CDR2 is YYNGEE. Deletions cut 2 bases from V and 7 bases from J, with 12 bases between. This CDR3 has 13 residues. This chain's CDR3 is CASSVETVGTQYF. CDR3 nucleotides: TGTGCCAGCAGCGTCGAAACGGTGGGGACCCAGTACTTC.

The chain couples TRBV7-9 to TRBJ1-3; D gene ambiguous. There are 13 residues in the CDR3. V was trimmed by 5 bases and J by 6 bases, leaving 11 bases between them. CDR1 SEHNR and CDR2 FQNEAQ come from the germline V gene (reference sequence). CDR3 bases: TGTGCCAGCAGCGCCTCCAACGAAAACACCATATATTTT. Amino acids: CASSASNENTIYF.

The gene calls are TRBV7-9 and TRBJ2-3; 12 bases fit TRBD2. Germline V CDR1 and CDR2: SEHNR, FQNEAQ (reference sequence). The J segment lost 6 bases and the V segment lost 5 bases, leaving 12 bases of the junction unmatched. The CDR3 covers 17 residues. CDR3 nucleotide sequence: TGTGCCAGCAGCCTTAGACTAGCGGGGGCATCCCGGGATACGCAGTATTTT. Protein product: CASSLRLAGASRDTQYF.

The chain links TRBV7-8 to TRBJ1-5; D gene unclear. This CDR3 comprises 15 residues. Germline V gene lookup returns CDR1 SGHVS and CDR2 FQNEAQ. V shed 4 bases and J shed 4 bases, with 14 bases lying between them. CDR3 residues: CASSSTQWGNQPQHF. DNA of the CDR3: TGTGCCAGCAGCTCCACACAGTGGGGAAATCAGCCCCAGCATTTT. The full variable domain, with the rest looked up from reference TRBV7-8 and TRBJ1-5, is GAGVSQSPRYKVAKRGQDVALRCDPISGHVSLFWYQQALGQGPEFLTYFQNEAQLDKSGLPSDRFFAERPEGSVSTLKIQRTQQEDSAVYLCASSSTQWGNQPQHFGDGTRLSIL.

V gene TRBV7-2 combines with J gene TRBJ2-3, with TRBD2 matching over 12 bases. The CDR3 extends over 15 amino acids. Germline V gene sequence: CDR1 SGHTA, CDR2 FQGNSA. After removal of 5 bases from V and 4 bases from J, the junction contained 4 bases not matched to a gene. CDR3 sequence reads: CASSPPSGGADTQYF. The CDR3 DNA is TGTGCCAGCAGCCCACCTAGCGGGGGGGCAGATACGCAGTATTTT.

V and J are TRBV30 and TRBJ2-3; D not resolved. Germline CDR1 reads GTSNPN; CDR2 reads SVGIG (reference sequence). The CDR3 is 13 residues long. Trimming took off 5 bases at V and 4 bases at J, with 13 bases between the two ends. As DNA, the CDR3 is TGTGCCTGGGGGATGGGCCTCGCAGATACGCAGTATTTT. Amino acids: CAWGMGLADTQYF.

The CDR3 bases are TGTGCCAGCAGCGTAATAGCGGGCTCAGATACGCAGTATTTT. As protein: CASSVIAGSDTQYF. The chain is built from TRBV9 and TRBJ2-3; 7 nucleotides align to TRBD2. The J segment lost 4 bases and the V segment lost 1 base, leaving 3 bases of the junction unmatched. Germline CDR1 is SGDLS and CDR2 is YYNGEE. This CDR3 has 14 residues.

The V gene is TRBV27, the J gene TRBJ1-6; no reliable D call. The V gene's germline CDR1 is MNHEY and CDR2 SMNVEV (reference sequence). Trimming removed 8 bases at V and 6 bases at J, with 14 bases between. The CDR3 totals 14 residues. Here the CDR3 DNA reads TGTGCCAGCCGAGTCGTAAGAGGTAATTCACCCCTCCACTTT. Translated: CASRVVRGNSPLHF.